The source of this TCR beta chain is a study of CD8+CD57+ T cells in acquired aplastic anemia. Study-wide results and limits: Between patients and controls, roughly 29 CD8+ CDR3 sequences were found in common.

Points on this clonotype: Its specificity is unknown.

Individuals selected for sequencing had exhibited CD8+CD57+ cell expansion on flow cytometry. TCR beta VDJ and CDR3 profiles were obtained from a genomic DNA template. TCRdb analysed the reads with MiXCR anew, one entry per CDR3 protein. Of roughly 500,000 distinct CDR3 sequences in the sample, around 30% are singletons; the top ten hold about 0.8%. The V and J ends lost 7 bases and 3 bases, in that order; junction bases with no gene match: 8. Germline assignment: CDR1 MNHNS and CDR2 SASEGT. CDR3 length: 14 amino acids. The receptor's source is a human donor with aplastic anemia. The genes are TRBV6-1 and TRBJ2-7, with TRBD2 identical over 8 bases. Sequenced sample: sorted CD4+, CD8+, or CD8+CD57+ T cells (not recorded which) from PBMCs. The CDR3 nucleotides read TGTGCCAGCACAGATAACGCGGGGGGCTACGAGCAGTACTTC. Its translation: CASTDNAGGYEQYF.